Below, one TCR beta chain is given with its context. No antigen is known for it. Trimming cost V 1 base and J 7 bases; bases outside gene matches: 4. CDR3 size: 14 residues. Germline V lookup: CDR1 MNHNS, CDR2 SASEGT. The data are from a study of T cell repertoires in ileal Crohn's disease. Across the whole study: Patients had a median approximately 7.5-year disease duration, and over 30% were active smokers. Postoperative therapy was given to about half: 11 thiopurines, around 18 anti-TNF agents.

Study-wide points: Endoscopic recurrence occurred in every patient whose clonality exceeded 26.8%. Clonal expansions were more frequent in active smokers than non-smokers at surgery.

TCRdb keeps only in-frame clones here, not all; method: immunoSEQ multiplex PCR. The sample contains 11,000 to 15,000 clones, about 84% of which appear only once. The origin of this receptor is an adult with Crohn's disease. Sequencing was done on a sample of ileal tissue. V is TRBV6-1 and J is TRBJ1-5; 7 bases match TRBD1. The CDR3 DNA sequence: TGTGCCAGCAGTGAAGGGAGAGGGGGCCAGCCCCAGCATTTT. Amino acid sequence: CASSEGRGGQPQHF.